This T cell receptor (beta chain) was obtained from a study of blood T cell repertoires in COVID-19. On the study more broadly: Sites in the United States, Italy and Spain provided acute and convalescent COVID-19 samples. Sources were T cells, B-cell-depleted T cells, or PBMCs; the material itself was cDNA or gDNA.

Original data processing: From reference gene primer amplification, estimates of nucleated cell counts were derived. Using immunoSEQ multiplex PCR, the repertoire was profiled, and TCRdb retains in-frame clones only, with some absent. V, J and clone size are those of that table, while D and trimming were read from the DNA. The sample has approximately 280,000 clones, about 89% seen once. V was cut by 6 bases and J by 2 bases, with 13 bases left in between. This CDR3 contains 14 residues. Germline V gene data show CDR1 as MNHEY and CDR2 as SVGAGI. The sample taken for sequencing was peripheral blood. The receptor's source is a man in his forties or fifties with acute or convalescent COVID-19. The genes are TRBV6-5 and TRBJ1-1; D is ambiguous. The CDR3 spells CASSLRGGNTEAFF. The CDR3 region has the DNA TGTGCCAGCAGCCTACGTGGAGGTAACACTGAAGCTTTCTTT.